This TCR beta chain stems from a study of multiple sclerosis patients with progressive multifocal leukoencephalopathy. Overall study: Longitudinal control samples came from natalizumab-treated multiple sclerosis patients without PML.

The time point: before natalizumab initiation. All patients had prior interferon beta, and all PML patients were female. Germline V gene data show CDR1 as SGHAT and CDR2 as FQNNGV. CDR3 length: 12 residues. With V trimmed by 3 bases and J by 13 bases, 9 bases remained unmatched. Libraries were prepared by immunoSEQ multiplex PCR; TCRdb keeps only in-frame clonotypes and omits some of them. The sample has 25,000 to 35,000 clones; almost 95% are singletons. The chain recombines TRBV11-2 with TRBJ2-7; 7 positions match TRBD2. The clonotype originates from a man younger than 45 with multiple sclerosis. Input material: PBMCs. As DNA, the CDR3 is TGTGCCAGCAGCTTGGGCCAGGGAGGGATCTACTTC. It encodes CASSLGQGGIYF.